This is a list of T cell receptor beta chains from one sample in a study of cytomegalovirus exposure and HLA in healthy donors. The assay was immunoSEQ multiplex PCR, and TCRdb's table has in-frame clones only and misses some. The data hold about 220,000 clones, with 88% observed a single time. Sequenced sample: PBMCs. Receptors were obtained from a woman in her late teens or twenties in good health and CMV-seronegative. Both conserved end residues are part of each CDR3. The D gene is left open where the match is weak. Some rows have no size entry. The others give once, few or many, or a class for an expanded clone.

j_gene	abundance	d_gene	v_gene	CDR3nt	CDR3aa
TRBJ1-4	many	TRBD1	TRBV28	TGTGCCAGCAGTTTGACAGGGAAGCCTAATGAAAAACTGTTTTTT	CASSLTGKPNEKLFF
TRBJ1-2	NA	TRBD1	TRBV4-3	TGCGCCAGCAGCCAAGAAGCCGGGACAGTCTATGGCTACACCTTC	CASSQEAGTVYGYTF
TRBJ2-3	NA	TRBD1	TRBV5-1	TGCGCCAGCAGCTTGGGTCAGGGGGCTAGCACAGATACGCAGTATTTT	CASSLGQGASTDTQYF
TRBJ2-1	once	TRBD2	TRBV18	TGTGCCAGCTCAGGGACTAGCGGACGATCCTACAATGAGCAGTTCTTC	CASSGTSGRSYNEQFF
TRBJ2-1	NA	TRBD1	TRBV27	TGTGCCAGCAGTACCGACGGGACAGTATACAATGAGCAGTTCTTC	CASSTDGTVYNEQFF
TRBJ1-3	NA	TRBD1	TRBV4-2	TGTGCCAGCAGCCAAGCAGGGGGCTCTGGAAACACCATATATTTT	CASSQAGGSGNTIYF
TRBJ2-7	NA	NA	TRBV5-4	TGTGCCAGCAGCTTTGAGGGAGCGGCCTCCTACGAGCAGTACTTC	CASSFEGAASYEQYF
TRBJ2-7	NA	NA	TRBV14	TGTGCCAGCAGCCAAGAGGCTGGCCTTTTCTCCTACGAGCAGTACTTC	CASSQEAGLFSYEQYF
TRBJ2-1	NA	TRBD2	TRBV5-1	TGCGCCAGCAGCTTGGTTAGCGGGAGGTACAATGAGCAGTTCTTC	CASSLVSGRYNEQFF
TRBJ2-3	NA	NA	TRBV5-1	TGCGCCAGCAGCTTGGAAACGGTTTTCACAGATACGCAGTATTTT	CASSLETVFTDTQYF
TRBJ2-5	NA	NA	TRBV6-1	TGTGCCAGCAGTGCCTCACCGGTGGAGACCCAGTACTTC	CASSASPVETQYF
TRBJ1-2	NA	NA	TRBV6-5	TGTGCCAGCAGATATCAGGGTGGCTACACCTTC	CASRYQGGYTF
TRBJ1-5	NA	NA	TRBV9	TGTGCCAGCAGCGTAGGGGCCTGGGGCAATCAGCCCCAGCATTTT	CASSVGAWGNQPQHF
TRBJ2-7	once	NA	TRBV29-1	TGCAGCGTTACTGGACAGCGAGCCTACGAGCAGTACTTC	CSVTGQRAYEQYF
TRBJ1-1	NA	NA	TRBV7-9	TGTGCCAGCAGCTCTCAGGAGAGGGTGGCTTTCTTT	CASSSQERVAFF
TRBJ2-1	NA	TRBD1	TRBV5-1	TGCGCCAGCAGCTTTGGCGGACAGGATAACTTCAATGAGCAGTTCTTC	CASSFGGQDNFNEQFF
TRBJ1-4	NA	TRBD1	TRBV5-6	TGTGCCAGCAGGAGTTCCGACAGGGAAAGCAGAAAACTGTTTTTT	CASRSSDRESRKLFF
TRBJ2-5	NA	NA	TRBV2	TGTGCCAGCAACCAGAAAGAGACCCAGTACTTC	CASNQKETQYF
TRBJ1-3	NA	NA	TRBV4-1	TGCGCCAGCAGCCAAGATAGAATGGCTGGAAACACCATATATTTT	CASSQDRMAGNTIYF
TRBJ2-1	NA	NA	TRBV29-1	TGCAGCGTTCCCGGGGCCTACAATGAGCAGTTCTTC	CSVPGAYNEQFF
TRBJ2-5	NA	TRBD2	TRBV4-2	TGTGCCAGCAGCCCGCAACTAGCGGGAGGAGAGACCCAGTACTTC	CASSPQLAGGETQYF
TRBJ2-5	NA	NA	TRBV11-2	TGTGCCAGCAGCTTGACTAGTAAAGAGACCCAGTACTTC	CASSLTSKETQYF
TRBJ2-2	NA	NA	TRBV6-5	TGTGCCAGCAGTTATTCGGCGGTTTATGCTCCCGGGGAGCTGTTTTTT	CASSYSAVYAPGELFF
TRBJ1-2	NA	NA	TRBV5-6	TGTGCCAGCAGCTTAGGGGCGTCCTTCTATGGCTACACCTTC	CASSLGASFYGYTF
TRBJ1-2	once	TRBD1	TRBV19	TGTGCCAGTAGTATAGCGCGGGACAGTTACACCTTC	CASSIARDSYTF
TRBJ1-2	NA	NA	TRBV21-1	TGTGCCAGCAGCAACGCAAAAGCGGGACAGGGGGCCCGAGGCTACACCTTC	CASSNAKAGQGARGYTF
TRBJ1-5	NA	NA	TRBV28	TGTGCCAGCAGTTTCCCCACCAGAGGCCAGCCCCAGCATTTT	CASSFPTRGQPQHF
TRBJ1-1	NA	NA	TRBV7-2	TGTGCCAGCAGTTTCGGACGACAGCTAGTGAACACTGAAGCTTTCTTT	CASSFGRQLVNTEAFF
TRBJ1-2	NA	NA	TRBV23-1	TGCGCCAGCAGTCGACCGGAGGGGAACTATGGCTACACCTTC	CASSRPEGNYGYTF
TRBJ1-2	NA	NA	TRBV30	TGTGCCTGGAGTGTACTCCTACACTATGGCTACACCTTC	CAWSVLLHYGYTF